A single TCR beta chain is shown here with its context. This clonotype was observed many times. Its antigen is currently not known. There are no base qualities to consult, and no much larger clone falls within one base. Two rounds of multiplex PCR on genomic DNA were used to amplify the TCR beta CDR3 region. The first PCR round used primers specific to each TRBV and TRBJ gene, with sequences filed in Chinese patent CN105087789A. Universal primers were used in the second round of PCR. The Roche High Pure PCR Template Preparation Kit was used to extract genomic DNA from frozen PBMCs. Libraries were sequenced paired-end with 151 bp reads on an Illumina HiSeq 3000. The study's processing was this. Raw reads lacking the multiplex PCR primer sequences were removed with CutAdapt. Using PEAR, the high-quality paired reads were merged into contigs. By aligning each contig to reference sequences, MiXCR assigned the TRB V, D and J gene segments to that contig. CDR3 sequences were clustered by base quality and sequence similarity to remove sequencing errors. Diversity was measured as Shannon entropy normalized by the natural log of productive TCR sequence number. Clonality was computed as one minus the ratio of Shannon entropy to the natural log of the number of unique clonotypes. Using the Youden index from ROC curves, the researchers picked the repertoire-metric cut-offs for progression-free survival, and all analyses were carried out in R 3.5.3. The raw public data were reprocessed by TCRdb itself: fastp quality trimming at Q25, MiXCR clonotype calling, in-frame beta chains only. Rows matching on CDR3 protein sequence are summarized as one entry with the most common DNA and genes. These V and J calls rely on TCRdb rather than the paper's analysis. The sample table holds roughly 11,000 distinct CDR3 sequences, of which just over 35% were seen once. About 53% of the sample is taken by the ten largest.

All patients had node-negative disease on CT and PET/CT, and none had a history of other malignancies or prior chemotherapy or radiotherapy. At each of two time points, around 6 milliliters of peripheral venous blood were collected into EDTA tubes. Ficoll-Paque Plus density-gradient centrifugation was used to isolate PBMCs. Right after collection, samples were placed at -80 degrees C and kept there until analysis. The source of the sample is a study of prognosis after radiotherapy for stage I lung cancer (dated by TCRdb to 2020 to 2022). General notes on the study: Between early 2018 and early 2019, 15 to 20 patients with stage I NSCLC were enrolled in Nanjing, China. About 5 patients had oligometastatic NSCLC after surgical resection of the primary tumor, and around 13 had newly diagnosed primary stage I lung tumors. All patients were considered medically inoperable, owing to comorbidities in approximately 13 and refusal of surgery in seven or eight. The cohort comprised 10 to 15 men and 6 or 7 women with a median age of roughly 69 years, ranging from about 53 to 84 years. On tumor histology, about 12 patients had adenocarcinoma and several had squamous cell carcinoma. SBRT was given in 3 to 5 fractions with a biologically effective dose of at least 100 Gy, using image-guided IMRT or VMAT. Concurrent therapy was not administered to any patient alongside SBRT. Distant metastases were developed by four of the 19 patients after SBRT, at a median of roughly 7 months, whereas no significant progression was observed in the other 15 patients. Peripheral blood TCR beta repertoires were profiled in stage I NSCLC patients before and after stereotactic body radiotherapy, and the repertoires were related to distant failure. The study took one blood sample before SBRT and one after SBRT from each of around 19 patients and sequenced all 40 or so samples. Findings and caveats that apply to the study as a whole: After SBRT, the count of unique TCR clones dropped from a median of about 10,000 beforehand to approximately 7,300 afterward (Wilcoxon paired P=0.011). TRBV and TRBJ usage frequencies reportedly differed by metastasis status, in two V genes at baseline and in ten or so V and two J genes after SBRT. Post-SBRT Shannon entropy and its change from baseline were lower in patients who developed distant metastases; baseline Shannon entropy was not associated with metastases. No adjustment for multiple comparisons was applied to any of the reported P values. No determination of tumor specificity was made for expanded TCR clones. The study was limited by the small cohort and short follow-up, and independent validation of the study findings is required.

From the germline V gene, CDR1 is ENHRY and CDR2 is SYGVKD. Its CDR3 holds 14 amino acids, cysteine through phenylalanine. Only CDR3 DNA is held: 42 bases, read in frame from base 1. V lost 3 bases and J lost 5 bases, and the count of bases not matched to a germline gene is 3. This sequence originates from a donor at least 50 years old with non-small cell lung cancer. The sample in question was PBMCs, obtained before or after stereotactic body radiation therapy (not recorded which). The sequence links TRBV10-3 to TRBJ2-3, and 9 bases in between align with TRBD2. The CDR3 corresponds to CAISDSGSGDTQYF. The sequenced DNA is TGTGCCATCAGTGATAGCGGGAGCGGAGATACGCAGTATTTT.